The rows below give T cell receptor beta chains drawn from one sample of a study of blood T cell repertoires in COVID-19. This table comes from immunoSEQ multiplex PCR, and its TCRdb copy is limited to in-frame clones, with some not included. Of about 150,000 clones detected, around 91% appear once; the ten largest clones hold around 16%. Sequenced sample: peripheral blood. Receptor source: a woman in her thirties or forties with acute or convalescent COVID-19. Each CDR3 is given with its conserved first and last residue. The D gene is left open where the match is weak. Not every row has a clone size; where given, it reads once, few, many or a size class.

.	TRBJ2-3	.	13	TRBV12-3/TRBV12-4	CASSLGGPDTQYF	TGTGCCAGCAGTTTAGGGGGGCCAGATACGCAGTATTTT
.	TRBJ2-5	.	12	TRBV20-1	CSASGSQETQYF	TGCAGTGCTAGTGGGAGCCAAGAGACCCAGTACTTC
TRBD1	TRBJ2-7	.	14	TRBV5-6	CASSLFTGVNEQYF	TGTGCCAGCAGCTTGTTTACAGGGGTCAACGAGCAGTACTTC
TRBD1	TRBJ2-3	.	17	TRBV15	CATSRDGAGQVTDTQYF	TGTGCCACCAGCAGAGATGGGGCCGGACAGGTCACAGATACGCAGTATTTT
TRBD1	TRBJ1-1	.	14	TRBV29-1	CSVVRGQRNTEAFF	TGCAGCGTTGTTAGGGGACAGAGGAACACTGAAGCTTTCTTT
TRBD1	TRBJ1-5	.	19	TRBV4-1	CASSPTRTGGSGGNQPQHF	TGCGCCAGCAGCCCTACGCGGACAGGGGGAAGTGGGGGCAATCAGCCCCAGCATTTT
TRBD1	TRBJ2-2	.	18	TRBV5-1	CASSRPGQGSSNTGELFF	TGCGCCAGCAGCCGTCCGGGACAGGGGTCTTCGAACACCGGGGAGCTGTTTTTT
.	TRBJ1-2	few	15	TRBV5-4	CASSVRQGRFYGYTF	TGTGCCAGCAGCGTCCGGCAGGGAAGATTCTATGGCTACACCTTC
.	TRBJ1-2	.	13	TRBV30	CAWSRSQGYGYTF	TGTGCCTGGAGTCGTAGCCAGGGTTATGGCTACACCTTC
TRBD1	TRBJ2-2	.	15	TRBV9	CASSPRDRVPGELFF	TGTGCCAGCAGCCCTCGGGACAGGGTACCCGGGGAGCTGTTTTTT
TRBD1	TRBJ1-5	once	14	TRBV12-5	CASGLEQGNQPQHF	TGTGCTAGTGGTTTGGAACAGGGGAATCAGCCCCAGCATTTT
.	TRBJ2-6	.	15	TRBV30	CAWNTGNAGANVLTF	TGTGCCTGGAACACAGGGAATGCTGGGGCCAACGTCCTGACTTTC
TRBD2	TRBJ2-7	few	14	TRBV4-1	CASSHTSAGDEQYF	TGCGCCAGCAGCCATACTAGCGCAGGCGACGAGCAGTACTTC
TRBD2	TRBJ2-3	.	16	TRBV7-8	CASSLAQGSGGVTQYF	TGTGCCAGCAGCTTAGCGCAGGGTAGCGGGGGGGTGACGCAGTATTTT
TRBD2	TRBJ2-7	.	17	TRBV11-2	CASSHRLAGETTYEQYF	TGTGCCAGCAGCCACAGACTAGCGGGGGAAACGACCTACGAGCAGTACTTC
.	TRBJ1-2	.	16	TRBV6-5	CASSYGTPYRNYGYTF	TGTGCCAGCAGTTACGGGACACCATACCGGAACTATGGCTACACCTTC
TRBD1	TRBJ2-7	.	15	TRBV28	CASSTGTGGWYEQYF	TGTGCCAGCAGTACAGGGACAGGGGGCTGGTACGAGCAGTACTTC
TRBD2	TRBJ2-7	.	16	TRBV5-4	CASSLEPGTSTYEQYF	TGTGCCAGCAGCTTGGAACCCGGGACTAGCACCTACGAGCAGTACTTC
.	TRBJ1-1	.	13	TRBV7-9	CASSIRGNTEAFF	TGTGCCAGCAGCATAAGGGGGAACACTGAAGCTTTCTTT
.	TRBJ1-3	.	13	TRBV12-3/TRBV12-4	CASSLRGSDTIYF	TGTGCCAGCAGCTTAAGGGGGTCGGACACCATATATTTT
.	TRBJ1-1	.	11	TRBV19	CASIMNTEAFF	TGTGCCAGTATTATGAACACTGAAGCTTTCTTT